The 3 T cell receptor beta chains presented below share a single source sample, sequenced in a study of identical twins. TCRdb analysed the 5' RACE reads with MiXCR anew, one entry per CDR3 protein. The table records under 250,000 distinct CDR3 sequences, 7.5% of them present only once. Another study also made use of these data, one on yellow fever vaccine responses in identical twins.

Sequenced input: CD8+ T cells sorted from blood. These receptors originate from a woman between 18 and 29 years old in good health.

This clonotype was detected many times. V is TRBV4-2 and J is TRBJ2-5, with TRBD2 matching over 13 bases. The CDR3 sequence is 19 residues long. The germline gives CDR1 LGHNA, CDR2 YNFKEQ. The trim removed 1 base at V and 1 base at J, leaving 9 bases unmatched. DNA of the CDR3: TGTGCCAGCAGCCAAGGACTAGCGGGAGGAACACCATTCCAAGAGACCCAGTACTTC. Protein: CASSQGLAGGTPFQETQYF.

Many counts were recorded for this clonotype. This chain connects TRBV6-1 to TRBJ1-5; D gene unclear. There are 15 residues in the CDR3. V lost 5 bases, J lost 6 bases, and 17 bases lay in between. Germline CDR1 reads MNHNS; CDR2 reads SASEGT. The CDR3 DNA reads as TGTGCCAGCAGTCAATGGACCTCGACGGGTCAGCCCCAGCATTTT. Amino acids: CASSQWTSTGQPQHF.

The J gene is TRBJ2-1, the V gene TRBV28; D is ambiguous. V was cut by 5 bases and J by 4 bases, with 15 bases left in between. The V gene's germline CDR1 is MDHEN and CDR2 SYDVKM. This CDR3 is built from 15 residues. As DNA, the CDR3 is TGTGCCAGCAGTCCGGATAGGGTTCTATACAATGAGCAGTTCTTC. Translating gives CASSPDRVLYNEQFF.